A selection of T cell receptor beta chains follows, all from one sample in a study of breast tumors, draining lymph nodes, adjacent tissues. One entry per CDR3 protein results from TCRdb running MiXCR on the multiplex PCR reads. The sample consists of around 100,000 distinct CDR3 sequences, 21% of them appearing once. Sample: axillary lymph node tissue. All receptors derive from a female donor with breast cancer. Some clones in this sample may be carry-over from other donors' samples. Both conserved end residues are part of each CDR3. A D gene is named only where the DNA matches it firmly. Clone size is stated in some rows and not others, as once, few, many or a class when expanded.

NA | TRBJ2-7 | many | TRBV2 | CASSGAVNRLTTYEQYF | TGTGCCAGCAGTGGAGCGGTGAACAGACTTACTACCTACGAGCAGTACTTC
NA | TRBJ2-7 | few | TRBV18 | CASSPVVGTYEQYF | TGTGCCAGCTCACCAGTCGTGGGGACCTACGAGCAGTACTTC
NA | TRBJ2-1 | many | TRBV5-1 | CASSLVIAFYNEQFF | TGCGCCAGCAGCTTGGTGATAGCGTTCTACAATGAGCAGTTCTTC
NA | TRBJ2-3 | many | TRBV9 | CASSVGWGGTDTQYF | TGTGCCAGCAGCGTGGGCTGGGGGGGCACAGATACGCAGTATTTT
TRBD1 | TRBJ2-7 | many | TRBV19 | CASSIQGAGSYEQYF | TGTGCCAGTAGTATTCAGGGGGCAGGATCCTACGAGCAGTACTTC
TRBD1 | TRBJ1-4 | few | TRBV27 | CASRPSGTVSNEKLFF | TGTGCCAGCCGCCCTTCGGGGACAGTCTCTAATGAAAAACTGTTTTTT
NA | TRBJ2-3 | many | TRBV19 | CASSIRLGDTQYF | TGTGCCAGTAGTATCCGGCTGGGTGATACGCAGTATTTT
NA | TRBJ2-7 | NA | TRBV28 | CASSITREQCF | TGTGCCAGCAGTATAACTAGAGAGCAGTGCTTC
NA | TRBJ1-5 | many | TRBV27 | CASSYSRNQPQHF | TGTGCCAGCAGTTACAGCCGCAATCAGCCCCAGCATTTT
TRBD2 | TRBJ2-3 | few | TRBV3-1 | CASSPSGFPTDTQYF | TGTGCCAGCAGCCCTAGCGGGTTTCCCACAGATACGCAGTATTTT
NA | TRBJ1-1 | NA | TRBV12-3/TRBV12-4 | CASSLKARSTEAFF | TGTGCCAGCAGTTTGAAAGCGAGGAGCACTGAAGCTTTCTTT
TRBD2 | TRBJ2-5 | many | TRBV24-1 | CATSEGTSGQETQYF | TGTGCCACCAGTGAAGGGACTAGCGGACAAGAGACCCAGTACTTC
NA | TRBJ2-7 | many | TRBV6-5 | CASSPGRSYEQYF | TGTGCCAGCAGCCCCGGTCGATCCTACGAGCAGTACTTC
NA | TRBJ2-1 | many | TRBV11-3 | CASSSNYNEQFF | TGTGCCAGCAGCTCTAACTACAATGAGCAGTTCTTC
NA | TRBJ2-5 | many | TRBV6-5 | CASSYEAGGTQYF | TGTGCCAGCAGCTACGAGGCCGGGGGGACCCAGTACTTC
NA | TRBJ1-2 | many | TRBV12-5 | CASALGGVYGYTF | TGTGCTAGTGCCCTCGGGGGAGTCTATGGCTACACCTTC
NA | TRBJ2-7 | many | TRBV15 | CATSRGGGRGQYF | TGTGCCACCAGCAGAGGGGGAGGACGCGGGCAGTACTTC
NA | TRBJ2-7 | NA | TRBV6-5 | CASSPRAGYEQYF | TGTGCCAGCAGTCCCAGGGCAGGCTACGAGCAGTACTTC
NA | TRBJ1-6 | many | TRBV19 | CASSMIARAGSPLHF | TGTGCCAGTAGTATGATCGCCAGGGCTGGATCACCCCTCCACTTT
NA | TRBJ2-7 | many | TRBV20-1 | CSALSGHEQYF | TGCAGTGCTTTATCGGGGCACGAGCAGTACTTC
NA | TRBJ1-2 | many | TRBV19 | CASSHPQGGGHYGYTF | TGTGCCAGTAGCCACCCCCAAGGTGGGGGCCACTATGGCTACACCTTC
NA | TRBJ2-3 | many | TRBV12-3/TRBV12-4 | CASSLALPVWNRQDTQYF | TGTGCCAGCAGTTTAGCACTTCCAGTCTGGAACCGACAAGATACGCAGTATTTT
NA | TRBJ1-2 | many | TRBV6-1 | CASSETSHGYTF | TGTGCCAGCAGTGAAACAAGTCATGGCTACACCTTC
NA | TRBJ2-1 | many | TRBV10-3 | CAISGKAFSYNEQFF | TGTGCCATCAGTGGAAAAGCTTTCTCCTACAATGAGCAGTTCTTC
TRBD2 | TRBJ2-3 | many | TRBV9 | CASSVSGGVGTDTQYF | TGTGCCAGCAGCGTTAGCGGGGGGGTGGGCACAGATACGCAGTATTTT
NA | TRBJ1-2 | many | TRBV19 | CASSIDSNYGYTF | TGTGCCAGTAGTATCGACTCAAACTATGGCTACACCTTC
TRBD2 | TRBJ2-3 | NA | TRBV30 | CAWRTSGGGDTQYF | TGTGCCTGGCGGACTAGCGGGGGAGGAGATACGCAGTATTTT
NA | TRBJ2-4 | once | TRBV29-1 | CSVEGGGTGGDIQYF | TGCAGCGTTGAAGGGGGAGGGACAGGTGGAGACATTCAGTACTTC
NA | TRBJ1-2 | many | TRBV12-3/TRBV12-4 | CASSSSYGYTF | TGTGCCAGCAGTTCTTCCTATGGCTACACCTTC
NA | TRBJ2-3 | many | TRBV2 | CASASQGGVRTDTQYF | TGTGCCAGCGCCTCTCAGGGGGGCGTTCGCACAGATACGCAGTATTTT
NA | TRBJ2-7 | many | TRBV2 | CASSETRVGQYF | TGTGCCAGCAGCGAAACTAGGGTAGGGCAGTACTTC